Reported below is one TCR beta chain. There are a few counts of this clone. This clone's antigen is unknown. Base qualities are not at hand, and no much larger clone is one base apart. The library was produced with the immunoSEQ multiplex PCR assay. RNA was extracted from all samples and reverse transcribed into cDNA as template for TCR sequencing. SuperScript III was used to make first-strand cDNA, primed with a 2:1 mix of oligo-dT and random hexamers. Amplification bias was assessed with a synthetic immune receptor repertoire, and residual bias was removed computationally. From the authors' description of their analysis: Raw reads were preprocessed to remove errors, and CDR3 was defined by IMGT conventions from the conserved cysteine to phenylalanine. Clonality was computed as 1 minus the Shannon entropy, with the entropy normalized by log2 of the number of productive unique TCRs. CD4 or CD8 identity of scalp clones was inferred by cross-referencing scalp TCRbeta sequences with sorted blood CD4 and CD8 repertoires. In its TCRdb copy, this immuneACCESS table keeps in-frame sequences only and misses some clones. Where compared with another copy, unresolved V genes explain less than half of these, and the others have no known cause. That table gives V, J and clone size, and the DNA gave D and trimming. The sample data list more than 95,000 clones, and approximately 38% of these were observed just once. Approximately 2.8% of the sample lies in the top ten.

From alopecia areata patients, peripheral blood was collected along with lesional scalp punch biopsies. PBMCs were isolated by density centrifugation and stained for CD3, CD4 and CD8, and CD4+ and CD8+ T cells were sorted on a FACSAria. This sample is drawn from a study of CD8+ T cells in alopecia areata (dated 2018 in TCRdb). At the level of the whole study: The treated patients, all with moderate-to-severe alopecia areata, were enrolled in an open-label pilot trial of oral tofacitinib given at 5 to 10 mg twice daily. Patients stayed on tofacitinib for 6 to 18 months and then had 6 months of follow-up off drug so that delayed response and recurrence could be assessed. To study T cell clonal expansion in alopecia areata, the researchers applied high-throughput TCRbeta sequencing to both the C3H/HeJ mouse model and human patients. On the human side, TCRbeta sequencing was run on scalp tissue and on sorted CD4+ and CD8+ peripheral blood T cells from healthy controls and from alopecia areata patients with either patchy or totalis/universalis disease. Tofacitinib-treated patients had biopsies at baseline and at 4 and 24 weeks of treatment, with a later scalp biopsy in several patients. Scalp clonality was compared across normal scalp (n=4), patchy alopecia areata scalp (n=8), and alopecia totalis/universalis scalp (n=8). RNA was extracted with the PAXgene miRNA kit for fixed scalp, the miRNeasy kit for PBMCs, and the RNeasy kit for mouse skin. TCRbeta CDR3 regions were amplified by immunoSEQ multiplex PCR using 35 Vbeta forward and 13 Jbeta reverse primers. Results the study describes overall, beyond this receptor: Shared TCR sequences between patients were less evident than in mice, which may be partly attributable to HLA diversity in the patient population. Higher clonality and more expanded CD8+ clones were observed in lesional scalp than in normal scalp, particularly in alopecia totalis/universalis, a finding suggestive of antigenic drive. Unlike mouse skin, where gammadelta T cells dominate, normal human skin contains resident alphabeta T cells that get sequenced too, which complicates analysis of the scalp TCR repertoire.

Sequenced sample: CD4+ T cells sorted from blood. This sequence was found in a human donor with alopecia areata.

The encoded CDR3 is CSVEGSSPYEQYF. DNA sequence: TGCAGCGTTGAAGGGAGTTCCCCCTACGAGCAGTACTTC. The rearrangement joined TRBV29-1 to TRBJ2-7; no D gene call is confident. V is pared back by 1 base and J by 2 bases, with 9 bases lying between the germline termini. Sequences SQVTM (CDR1) and ANQGSEA (CDR2) are obtained from the germline V gene. Taken from cysteine to phenylalanine, the CDR3 has 13 residues. Solely the CDR3 DNA is kept, with 39 bases framed from the first base.